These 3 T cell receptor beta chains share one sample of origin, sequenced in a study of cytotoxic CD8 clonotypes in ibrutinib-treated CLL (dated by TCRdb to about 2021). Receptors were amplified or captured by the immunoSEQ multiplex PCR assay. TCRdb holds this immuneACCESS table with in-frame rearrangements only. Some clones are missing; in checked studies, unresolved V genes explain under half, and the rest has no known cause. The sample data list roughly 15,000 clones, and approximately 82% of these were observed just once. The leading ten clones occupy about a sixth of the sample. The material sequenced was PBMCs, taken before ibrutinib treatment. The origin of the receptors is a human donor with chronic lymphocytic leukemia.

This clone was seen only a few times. CDR3 bases: TGTGCCACCAGCACGGGACAGGGGCCGCGGGAGCAGTACTTC. Translating gives CATSTGQGPREQYF. This sequence joins TRBV15 and TRBJ2-7, with 10 positions matching TRBD1. There are 14 residues in the CDR3. V shed 4 bases, J shed 7 bases, and the junction held 7 bases outside the gene matches. Germline-derived CDR1 and CDR2 are LNHNV and YYDKDF (reference sequence).

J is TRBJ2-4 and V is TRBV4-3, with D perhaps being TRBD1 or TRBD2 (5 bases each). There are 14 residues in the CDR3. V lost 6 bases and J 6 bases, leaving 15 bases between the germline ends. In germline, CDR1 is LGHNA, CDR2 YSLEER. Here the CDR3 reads CASSPGTGGNIQYF. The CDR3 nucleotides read TGCGCCAGCAGTCCCGGGACGGGCGGAAACATTCAGTACTTC.

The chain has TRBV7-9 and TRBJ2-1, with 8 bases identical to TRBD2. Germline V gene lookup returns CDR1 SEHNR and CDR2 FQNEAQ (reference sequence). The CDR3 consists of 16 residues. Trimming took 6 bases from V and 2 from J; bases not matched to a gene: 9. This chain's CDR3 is CASRPPAGEAYNEQFF. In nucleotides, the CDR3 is TGTGCCAGCAGACCCCCAGCGGGAGAGGCCTACAATGAGCAGTTCTTC. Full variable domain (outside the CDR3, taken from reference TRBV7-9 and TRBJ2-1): DTGVSQNPRHKITKRGQNVTFRCDPISEHNRLYWYRQTLGQGPEFLTYFQNEAQLEKSRLLSDRFSAERPKGSFSTLEIQRTEQGDSAMYLCASRPPAGEAYNEQFFGPGTRLTVL.